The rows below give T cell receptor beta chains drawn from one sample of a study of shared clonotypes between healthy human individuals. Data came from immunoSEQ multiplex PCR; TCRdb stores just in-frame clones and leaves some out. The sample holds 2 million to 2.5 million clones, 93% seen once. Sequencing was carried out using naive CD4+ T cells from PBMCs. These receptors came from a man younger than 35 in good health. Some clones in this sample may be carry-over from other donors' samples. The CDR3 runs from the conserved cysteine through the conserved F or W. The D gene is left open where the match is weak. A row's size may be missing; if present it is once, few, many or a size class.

TGTGCCAGCTCACCAACCTCCGGGACAGGGGGTGAAGCTTTCTTT,CASSPTSGTGGEAFF,TRBV18,-,TRBD1,TRBJ1-1
TGTGCCAGTAGTCGGGACAGGGCTTACGAGCAGTACTTC,CASSRDRAYEQYF,TRBV19,-,TRBD1,TRBJ2-7
TGTGCCATCAGTGGAAAGGGACCCTATGGCTACACCTTC,CAISGKGPYGYTF,TRBV10-3,-,-,TRBJ1-2
TGCGCCAGCAGCCAAGAGGGCGCAGGGGCCGGGGAGCTGTTTTTT,CASSQEGAGAGELFF,TRBV4-1,-,-,TRBJ2-2
TGTGCCAGCTCAAGCGCGGCAGCTGCAACTAATGAAAAACTGTTTTTT,CASSSAAAATNEKLFF,TRBV18,-,-,TRBJ1-4
TGCGCCAGCAGCTTGGCTCTCCCGGGGGAGACCCAGTACTTC,CASSLALPGETQYF,TRBV5-1,-,-,TRBJ2-5
TGTGCCAGCAGCATTGTTTCAGGAAGGAACACCGGGGAGCTGTTTTTT,CASSIVSGRNTGELFF,TRBV7-8,-,-,TRBJ2-2
TGTGCCAGCAGCCAAGCACAGGGGGCACTTAACTATGGCTACACCTTC,CASSQAQGALNYGYTF,TRBV4-2,-,TRBD1,TRBJ1-2
TGCGCCAGCAGCCAGGCCCACTCTGGAAACACCATATATTTT,CASSQAHSGNTIYF,TRBV4-3,-,-,TRBJ1-3
TGTGCCAGCTCACCAGTAACGGGGAACACTGAAGCTTTCTTT,CASSPVTGNTEAFF,TRBV18,few,-,TRBJ1-1
TGTGCCAGCAGCTTCATCACGGGACAGGGGGACCAAGAGACCCAGTACTTC,CASSFITGQGDQETQYF,TRBV7-9,-,TRBD1,TRBJ2-5
TGTGCCAGCAGGGGGGCTGAAGCTTTCTTT,CASRGAEAFF,TRBV6-1,-,-,TRBJ1-1
TGTGCCAGCAGTTTAAAGGCCCATCCGGCCTACGAGCAGTACTTC,CASSLKAHPAYEQYF,TRBV27,-,-,TRBJ2-7
TGTGCCAGCAGTGATTTCCACTCTGGAAACACCATATATTTT,CASSDFHSGNTIYF,TRBV25-1,-,-,TRBJ1-3
TGTGCCACCAGGGCCTCCGGTAGCAATCAGCCCCAGCATTTT,CATRASGSNQPQHF,TRBV28,once,-,TRBJ1-5
TGTGCCAGCAGCGGCGTGGGGCAGGGCACTTTGGTCGGGCAGTATTTT,CASSGVGQGTLVGQYF,TRBV9,-,-,TRBJ2-3
TGTGCCAGCAGCTTTAGACAGGGGTACACTGAAGCTTTCTTT,CASSFRQGYTEAFF,TRBV7-9,-,TRBD1,TRBJ1-1
TGTGCCAGCAGCTTAGGAGCCAGCTTCTTC,CASSLGASFF,TRBV7-6,once,-,TRBJ2-7
TGTGCCAGCAGCGGGGGACTAGCGGGAGGATACGGTGAGCAGTTCTTC,CASSGGLAGGYGEQFF,TRBV5-6,-,TRBD2,TRBJ2-1
TGTGCCAGCAGTTTACCTCGGTACAGGGAGAAATATAGCAATCAGCCCCAGCATTTT,CASSLPRYREKYSNQPQHF,TRBV28,once,-,TRBJ1-5
TGCGCCAGCAGCAGCAGGAATATGAACACCGGGGAGCTGTTTTTT,CASSSRNMNTGELFF,TRBV5-1,-,-,TRBJ2-2
TGTGCCAGCACCCCGTTGGGGAGCACAGATACGCAGTATTTT,CASTPLGSTDTQYF,TRBV7-2,-,-,TRBJ2-3
TGTGCCAGCAGCACAACGGGACAGGGAAATCAGCCCCAGCATTTT,CASSTTGQGNQPQHF,TRBV11-2,-,TRBD1,TRBJ1-5
TGTGCCAGCAGCCAAGCGACTAGCGGGACTCAAGAGACCCAGTACTTC,CASSQATSGTQETQYF,TRBV4-2,-,TRBD2,TRBJ2-5
TGCGCCAGCAGCTGGGGGGCGGATACGCAGTATTTT,CASSWGADTQYF,TRBV5-1,-,-,TRBJ2-3
TGTGCCAGCAGCTGGGGGAGGACCGGGGAGCTGTTTTTT,CASSWGRTGELFF,TRBV7-8,-,-,TRBJ2-2
TGTGCCAGCAGCCAAGACGGATACAATGAGCAGTTCTTC,CASSQDGYNEQFF,TRBV7-2,-,-,TRBJ2-1
TGTGCCAGCAGCTTAGGGACAAGTTTCTACGAGCAGTACTTC,CASSLGTSFYEQYF,TRBV7-2,-,-,TRBJ2-7
TGTGCCACCAGCAGGGGGGGCACCCGTGTAACTGAAGCTTTCTTT,CATSRGGTRVTEAFF,TRBV15,-,-,TRBJ1-1
TGTGCCAGCAGCGTAGGTGGGGGGAACGGAAACACCATATATTTT,CASSVGGGNGNTIYF,TRBV9,-,-,TRBJ1-3
TGTGCCAGCAGGGACACTAGCGGGAGGGCCTTGGCGCAGTTCTTC,CASRDTSGRALAQFF,TRBV11-1,-,TRBD2,TRBJ2-1
TGTGCCACCACGCTAGACAGGGATGGCACTGAAGCTTTCTTT,CATTLDRDGTEAFF,TRBV4-2,-,TRBD1,TRBJ1-1
TGTGCCAGCAGCTTAGCCAGGCTGAATGAGCAGTTCTTC,CASSLARLNEQFF,TRBV13,-,-,TRBJ2-1
TGTGCCAGCAGCTTAGAGACGAACACTGAAGCTTTCTTT,CASSLETNTEAFF,TRBV13,-,-,TRBJ1-1
TGTGCCAGCAGCGTAAGTCAGGGGGGAAACATTCAGTACTTC,CASSVSQGGNIQYF,TRBV9,-,-,TRBJ2-4
TGTGCCAGCAGCCCCGGTACCCTTGGAGGAGAGCAGTTCTTC,CASSPGTLGGEQFF,TRBV5-4,-,-,TRBJ2-1